This T cell receptor (beta chain) came from a study of vaccination effects on CD4 cells after COVID-19. At the end of about 9 days of culture, CD4+ T cells were isolated. Comment on this clone: The antigen is undetermined.

The CDR3 covers 14 residues. Germline CDR1 reads SNHLY; CDR2 reads FYNNEI. Unmatched junction bases numbered 6, after V lost 4 bases and J lost 5 bases. The table came from immunoSEQ multiplex PCR; TCRdb's copy has only in-frame clones and leaves some out. Altogether around 37,000 clones are present, around 79% being singletons, with the ten largest covering 3%. The receptor comes from a human donor who received a COVID-19 vaccine. This material consisted of CD4+ T cells from PBMCs cultured without peptide, taken before COVID-19 vaccination. The gene calls are TRBV2 and TRBJ2-5; 8 bases agree with TRBD1. CDR3 DNA: TGTGCCAGCAGTGGGGGGACAGGACGGGAGACCCAGTACTTC. It is translated as CASSGGTGRETQYF. The variable domain in full, completed from reference TRBV2 and TRBJ2-5, reads EPEVTQTPSHQVTQMGQEVILRCVPISNHLYFYWYRQILGQKVEFLVSFYNNEISEKSEIFDDQFSVERPDGSNFTLKIRSTKLEDSAMYFCASSGGTGRETQYFGPGTRLLVL.